This T cell receptor (beta chain) is drawn from a study of blood T cell repertoires in COVID-19. Study as a whole: There were acute and convalescent COVID-19 samples, and they came from the United States, Italy and Spain. Sample material is recorded as cDNA or gDNA derived from T cells, B-cell-depleted T cells, or PBMCs.

Data came from immunoSEQ multiplex PCR; TCRdb stores just in-frame clones and leaves some out. The sample has 150,000 or so clones, roughly 84% seen once. In germline, CDR1 is SEHNR, CDR2 FQNEAQ (reference sequence). CDR3 length equals 14 residues. With V trimmed by 5 bases and J by 1 base, 3 bases remained unmatched. Concerning this clone: Other DNA sequences in the same sample also yield this CDR3.

The V call is TRBV7-9, the J call TRBJ1-1; the match to TRBD1 covers 8 bases. The receptor was derived from a human donor with acute COVID-19. The donor label of this sample is uncertain. The sample was PBMCs or T cells enriched from blood (not recorded which). The CDR3, as DNA: TGTGCCAGCAGCCTCGGGACAGGGAACACTGAAGCTTTCTTT. It encodes CASSLGTGNTEAFF.